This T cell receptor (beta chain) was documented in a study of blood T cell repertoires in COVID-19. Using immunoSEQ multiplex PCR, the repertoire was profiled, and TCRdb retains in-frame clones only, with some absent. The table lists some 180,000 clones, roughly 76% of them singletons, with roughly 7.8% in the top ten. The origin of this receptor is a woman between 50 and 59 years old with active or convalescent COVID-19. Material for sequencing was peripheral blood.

CDR3 sequence reads: CASSKRSGGETQYF. In nucleotides, the CDR3 is TGTGCCAGCAGCAAACGATCCGGGGGGGAGACCCAGTACTTC. The rearrangement links TRBV21-1 to TRBJ2-5; whether TRBD2, the table's D call, matches the DNA was not checked. TRBV21-1 is a pseudogene segment. CDR3 length: 14 residues.